This T cell receptor (beta chain) comes out of a study of TIL therapy for anti-PD-1-resistant metastatic lung cancer. The libraries were made with immunoSEQ v3. The table came from immunoSEQ multiplex PCR; TCRdb's copy has only in-frame clones and leaves some out. The sample lists about 26,000 clones; 63% were seen once. Stated time point: pre-treatment sample, taken before nivolumab and TIL therapy. Pleural nodules or supraclavicular lymph nodes made up most of the excised metastases sampled. This clone was seen only once. Here the sequenced sample was tumor tissue, taken at baseline. This clonotype was sampled from a woman between 25 and 85 years old with non-small cell lung cancer.

The CDR3 DNA reads TGTGCCAGCAGCTGGCAGGAAGGGCCCTATGGCTACACCTTC. This encodes CASSWQEGPYGYTF. V usage is TRBV5-8 and J usage is TRBJ1-2, with no clear D. V was clipped by 3 bases and J by 4 bases, with 13 bases between them. CDR1 is SGHTS, CDR2 YDEGEE, per germline. This CDR3 is built from 14 residues.